Each of the 5 T cell receptor beta chains below was sequenced from the same sample in a study of CD8 T cells in Susac syndrome. Roughly 0.45 to 1 ug RNA was reverse transcribed with random hexamers. Each CDR3 protein is one row after TCRdb ran MiXCR on the immunoSEQ multiplex PCR reads. The repertoire consists of around 170,000 distinct CDR3 sequences, with over 90% occurring once and the leading ten covering approximately 0.16%. The specimen sequenced was CD8+ T cells from PBMCs. The receptors were sampled from a human donor with Susac syndrome.

The chain links TRBV6-5 to TRBJ2-5; TRBD2 aligns across 15 bases. The V gene's germline CDR1 is MNHEY and CDR2 SVGAGI. This CDR3 spans 17 amino acids. The J segment lost 3 bases and the V segment lost 3 bases, leaving 5 bases of the junction unmatched. In nucleotides, the CDR3 is TGTGCCAGCAGTTATTCTTGGACTAGCGGGGGGGAAGAGACCCAGTACTTC. Amino acid sequence: CASSYSWTSGGEETQYF.

The chain is built from TRBV7-3 and TRBJ1-6, with D maybe TRBD1 (6 bases). Per germline, CDR1 SGHTA and CDR2 FQGTGA. Trimming stripped 5 bases from V and 10 bases from J, with 12 bases between. The CDR3 length is 13 residues. The CDR3 DNA reads as TGTGCCAGCAGCCCGACAGGAGGCTCACCCCTCCACTTT. Protein sequence: CASSPTGGSPLHF. Variable domain in full (rest from reference TRBV7-3 and TRBJ1-6): GAGVSQTPSNKVTEKGKYVELRCDPISGHTALYWYRQSLGQGPEFLIYFQGTGAADDSGLPNDRFFAVRPEGSVSTLKIQRTERGDSAVYLCASSPTGGSPLHFGNGTRLTVT.

The chain employs TRBV20-1 and TRBJ2-1; 11 nucleotides agree with TRBD2. After removal of 1 base from V and 7 bases from J, the junction contained 6 bases not matched to a gene. The CDR3 contains 15 residues. The V gene's germline CDR1 is DFQATT and CDR2 SNEGSKA (reference sequence). CDR3 nucleotides: TGCAGTGCTAGAGCACTAGCGGGAGAGTTGAATGAGCAGTTCTTC. This gives the protein CSARALAGELNEQFF.

The chain combines TRBV4-1 with TRBJ1-6; D is undetermined. This CDR3 contains 16 residues. The germline CDR1 and CDR2 sequences are MGHRA and YSYEKL. The V gene lost 1 base and the J gene lost 0 bases, with 7 bases spanning the gap. The CDR3 region has the DNA TGCGCCAGCAGCCAAGCTGGGTCCTCCTATAATTCACCCCTCCACTTT. Amino acids: CASSQAGSSYNSPLHF.

The rearrangement uses TRBV5-1 and TRBJ2-2, with 7 bases aligning to TRBD2. V shed 0 bases, J shed 1 base, and the junction held 6 bases outside the gene matches. This CDR3 spans 17 amino acids. Germline CDR1 and CDR2: SGHRS and YFSETQ. The CDR3: CASSLASPSGNTGELFF. The CDR3 DNA follows: TGCGCCAGCAGCTTGGCCTCGCCTAGCGGGAACACCGGGGAGCTGTTTTTT. The full variable domain, its missing parts supplied by reference TRBV5-1 and TRBJ2-2, is KAGVTQTPRYLIKTRGQQVTLSCSPISGHRSVSWYQQTPGQGLQFLFEYFSETQRNKGNFPGRFSGRQFSNSRSEMNVSTLELGDSALYLCASSLASPSGNTGELFFGEGSRLTVL.